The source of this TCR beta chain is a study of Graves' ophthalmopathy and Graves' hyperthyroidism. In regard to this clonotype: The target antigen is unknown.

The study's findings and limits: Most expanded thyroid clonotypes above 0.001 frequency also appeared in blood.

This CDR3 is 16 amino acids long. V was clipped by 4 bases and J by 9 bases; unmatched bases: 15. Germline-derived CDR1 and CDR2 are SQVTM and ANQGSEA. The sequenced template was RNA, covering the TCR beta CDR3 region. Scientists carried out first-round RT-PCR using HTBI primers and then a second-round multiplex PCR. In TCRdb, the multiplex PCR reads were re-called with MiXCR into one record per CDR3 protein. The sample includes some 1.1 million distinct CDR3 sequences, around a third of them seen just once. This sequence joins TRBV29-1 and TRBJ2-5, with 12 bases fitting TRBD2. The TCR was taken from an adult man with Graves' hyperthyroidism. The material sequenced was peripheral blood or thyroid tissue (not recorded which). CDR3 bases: TGCAGCGTTGCCAAGACTAGCGGGAGTAATCCGGAGGCCCAGTACTTC. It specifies CSVAKTSGSNPEAQYF.